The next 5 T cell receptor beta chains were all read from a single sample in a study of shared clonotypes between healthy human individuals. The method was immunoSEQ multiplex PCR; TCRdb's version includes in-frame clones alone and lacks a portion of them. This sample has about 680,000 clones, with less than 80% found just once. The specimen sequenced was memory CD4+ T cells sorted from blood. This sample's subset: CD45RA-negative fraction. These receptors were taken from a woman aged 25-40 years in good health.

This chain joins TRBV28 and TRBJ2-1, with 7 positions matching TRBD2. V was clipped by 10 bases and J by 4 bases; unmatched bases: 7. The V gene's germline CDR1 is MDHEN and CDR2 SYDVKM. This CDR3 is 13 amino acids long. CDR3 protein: CATRSSGYNEQFF. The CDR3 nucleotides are TGTGCCACCCGGTCTAGCGGTTACAATGAGCAGTTCTTC.

The CDR3 here is CASSHASNPYEQYF. The CDR3 coding sequence is TGTGCCAGCAGCCATGCTAGCAACCCCTACGAGCAGTACTTC. This rearrangement joins TRBV5-4 to TRBJ2-7; possibly TRBD2 for D (5 bases). The germline V and J ends were trimmed by 4 bases and 2 bases, with 13 bases remaining between them. The CDR3 is made up of 14 amino acids. CDR1 is SGHNT and CDR2 is YYREEE in the germline V gene (reference sequence).

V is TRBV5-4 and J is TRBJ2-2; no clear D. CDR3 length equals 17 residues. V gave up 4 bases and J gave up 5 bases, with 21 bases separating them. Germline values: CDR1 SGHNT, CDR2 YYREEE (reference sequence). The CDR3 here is CASSPGEALGRTGELFF. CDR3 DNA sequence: TGTGCCAGCAGCCCCGGAGAGGCCCTAGGACGAACCGGGGAGCTGTTTTTT.

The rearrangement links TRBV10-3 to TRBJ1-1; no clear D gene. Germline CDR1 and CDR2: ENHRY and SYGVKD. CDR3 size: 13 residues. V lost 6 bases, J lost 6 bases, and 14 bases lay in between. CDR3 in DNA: TGTGCCATCAGGACCGGGGAGGGCGCTGAAGCTTTCTTT. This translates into CAIRTGEGAEAFF.

The CDR3 coding sequence is TGTGCCAGCAGAGAGTGGGGTTCCCCAAACACAGATACGCAGTATTTT. Its translation: CASREWGSPNTDTQYF. This sequence joins TRBV28 and TRBJ2-3; D unresolved. Trimming stripped 6 bases from V and 2 bases from J, with 18 bases between. Per the germline V gene, CDR1 is MDHEN and CDR2 is SYDVKM. The CDR3 totals 16 residues. The variable domain in full, with the rest retrieved from reference TRBV28 and TRBJ2-3, is DVKVTQSSRYLVKRTGEKVFLECVQDMDHENMFWYRQDPGLGLRLIYFSYDVKMKEKGDIPEGYSVSREKKERFSLILESASTNQTSMYLCASREWGSPNTDTQYFGPGTRLTVL.